Shown below are 20 T cell receptor beta chains from a single sample sequenced in a study of blood T cell repertoires in COVID-19. Clones were read by immunoSEQ multiplex PCR, and TCRdb kept only the in-frame ones, dropping some. The table includes some 250,000 clones, roughly 90% detected once. Material for sequencing was PBMCs or T cells enriched from blood (not recorded which). Every receptor here comes from a woman aged 30 to 39 with acute COVID-19.

The chain links TRBV10-3 to TRBJ1-1; the match to TRBD1 covers 7 bases. CDR3 size: 14 residues. CDR1 and CDR2 (germline): ENHRY, SYGVKD. The junction had 8 bases not matched to a gene; V was cut back by 6 bases and J by 4 bases. CDR3 sequence: CAIRKTGIGTEAFF. DNA of the CDR3: TGTGCCATCAGGAAGACAGGGATTGGCACTGAAGCTTTCTTT.

The V and J genes are TRBV7-2 and TRBJ1-5; D remains ambiguous. CDR1 and CDR2 from the germline V gene are SGHTA and FQGNSA. Trimming removed 1 base from V and 4 bases from J, with 8 bases in between. The CDR3 has 14 amino acids. The CDR3 DNA reads TGTGCCAGCAGCTTAGTATCCCGTAATCAGCCCCAGCATTTT. Translation gives CASSLVSRNQPQHF.

V usage is TRBV18 and J usage is TRBJ2-1; 11 nucleotides line up with TRBD2. Germline lookup yields CDR1 KGHSH and CDR2 LQKENI. The CDR3 spans 19 residues. The trim removed 3 bases at V and 5 bases at J, leaving 15 bases unmatched. The CDR3 here is CASSPQARLAGGLDNEQFF. CDR3 DNA: TGTGCCAGCTCACCTCAGGCCCGGCTAGCGGGGGGCCTCGACAATGAGCAGTTCTTC.

The V call is TRBV10-3, the J call TRBJ1-1; TRBD1 is a possible D gene (6 bases). Trimming took off 5 bases at V and 8 bases at J, with 18 bases between the two ends. Germline V CDR1 and CDR2: ENHRY, SYGVKD. CDR3 length: 14 residues. The CDR3 bases are TGTGCCATCAGTCCCTCGACAGGAAAACCCGAAGCTTTCTTT. Residues: CAISPSTGKPEAFF.

This chain uses TRBV6-5 with TRBJ1-2; TRBD1 matches 8 bases. This CDR3 is 15 amino acids long. The germline CDR1 and CDR2 sequences are MNHEY and SVGAGI. The V gene end was trimmed by 6 bases and the J gene end by 4 bases; junction bases not matched to a gene: 10. DNA of the CDR3: TGTGCCAGCAGCCTTCAGACAGGGGTTGGCTATGGCTACACCTTC. Its translation is CASSLQTGVGYGYTF.

This chain joins TRBV19 and TRBJ1-1, with TRBD1 matching 10 bases. This CDR3 has 14 amino acids. The V and J ends lost 4 bases and 3 bases, in that order; junction bases with no gene match: 2. Germline V gives CDR1 LNHDA, CDR2 SQIVND (reference sequence). The CDR3 region is CASSRGQGDTEAFF. DNA for the CDR3: TGTGCCAGTAGTAGAGGACAGGGGGACACTGAAGCTTTCTTT.

This clone has just one count. V usage is TRBV29-1 and J usage is TRBJ1-1, with D possibly matching TRBD1 (6 bases). The CDR3 is 12 residues long. Germline assignment: CDR1 SQVTM and CDR2 ANQGSEA. Trimming took off 6 bases at V and 7 bases at J, with 15 bases between the two ends. Here the CDR3 reads CSVRQDSIEAFF. In DNA, the CDR3 is TGCAGCGTGCGCCAGGACAGTATTGAAGCTTTCTTT.

The chain combines TRBV7-3 with TRBJ1-1, with D maybe TRBD1 (6 bases). V was cut by 5 bases and J by 4 bases, with 17 bases left in between. The length of the CDR3 is 15 residues. CDR1 is SGHTA and CDR2 is FQGTGA in the germline V gene. The CDR3 DNA reads as TGTGCCAGCAGCCTAAACGGCCAAGGGGGCACTGAAGCTTTCTTT. It encodes CASSLNGQGGTEAFF. The variable domain in full, completed from reference TRBV7-3 and TRBJ1-1, reads GAGVSQTPSNKVTEKGKYVELRCDPISGHTALYWYRQSLGQGPEFLIYFQGTGAADDSGLPNDRFFAVRPEGSVSTLKIQRTERGDSAVYLCASSLNGQGGTEAFFGQGTRLTVV.

The genes are TRBV18 and TRBJ1-1; no definite D call. With 0 bases removed from V and 1 base from J, the gap between germline ends came to 6 bases. Germline CDR1 is KGHSH and CDR2 is LQKENI. The CDR3 length is 14 residues. The DNA for the CDR3 is TGTGCCAGCTCACCACCGTCGGGGAACACTGAAGCTTTCTTT. This codes for CASSPPSGNTEAFF.

The J gene is TRBJ2-1, the V gene TRBV18, with D possibly TRBD1 on 5 matching bases. Trimming removed 1 base from V and 0 bases from J, with 13 bases in between. The germline V gene has CDR1 KGHSH and CDR2 LQKENI. The CDR3 loop spans 17 amino acids. CDR3 sequence reads: CASSPRQGLGSYNEQFF. For the CDR3, the DNA is TGTGCCAGCTCACCACGGCAGGGTTTAGGCTCCTACAATGAGCAGTTCTTC.

This sequence joins TRBV10-2 and TRBJ1-1; D is unclear. The CDR3 is 15 residues long. Trimming left V 3 bases short and J 0 bases short, with 11 bases between. Germline CDR1 and CDR2: WSHSY and SAAADI. This CDR3 reads CASSESTVMNTEAFF. DNA of the CDR3: TGCGCCAGCAGTGAAAGTACGGTTATGAACACTGAAGCTTTCTTT.

J is TRBJ1-6 and V is TRBV10-2; TRBD1 might be the D (6 bases). Germline lookup yields CDR1 WSHSY and CDR2 SAAADI. With 4 bases removed from V and 7 bases from J, the gap between germline ends came to 17 bases. The CDR3 contains 16 residues. The CDR3 reads CASSAVLTGRNSPLHF. CDR3 sequence (DNA): TGCGCCAGCAGTGCAGTTCTCACAGGGCGGAATTCACCCCTCCACTTT.

The table lists this clone with a count of one. The V and J genes are TRBV7-2 and TRBJ1-5; D uncertain. V dropped 2 bases and J dropped 0 bases, with 14 bases sitting between them. The germline gives CDR1 SGHTA, CDR2 FQGNSA. The CDR3 is made up of 17 amino acids. The CDR3 region is CASSLRSGWDSNQPQHF. CDR3 DNA sequence: TGTGCCAGCAGCTTACGGTCGGGGTGGGATAGCAATCAGCCCCAGCATTTT.

The chain employs TRBV7-3 and TRBJ2-3; 10 bases map to TRBD2. Germline CDR1 is SGHTA and CDR2 is FQGTGA. Losses at the gene ends were 2 bases for V and 5 bases for J; bases not matched to a gene: 10. This CDR3 is built from 17 residues. CDR3 region: CASSLRAGGPEGDTQYF. The DNA for the CDR3 is TGTGCCAGCAGCTTACGAGCGGGGGGGCCGGAGGGAGATACGCAGTATTTT.

This clone was seen a single time. V is TRBV30 and J is TRBJ1-1, with TRBD1 matching 8 bases. In germline, CDR1 is GTSNPN, CDR2 SVGIG (reference sequence). The CDR3 extends over 13 amino acids. V was pared by 1 base and J by 3 bases, with 1 base of the junction left unmatched. The CDR3 bases are TGTGCCTGGAGTGCCAGGGGGCACACTGAAGCTTTCTTT. It codes for CAWSARGHTEAFF. Filled out from reference TRBV30 and TRBJ1-1, the complete variable domain reads SQTIHQWPATLVQPVGSPLSLECTVEGTSNPNLYWYRQAAGRGLQLLFYSVGIGQISSEVPQNLSASRPQDRQFILSSKKLLLSDSGFYLCAWSARGHTEAFFGQGTRLTVV.

The chain couples TRBV2 to TRBJ2-4, with a weak D call TRBD1 (5 bases). V lost 6 bases and J lost 7, with 19 bases in between. Germline assignment: CDR1 SNHLY and CDR2 FYNNEI. This CDR3 region has 15 residues. The CDR3 nucleotides are TGTGCCAGCAGCTACCTGGGGCAGCAGGACAACATTCAGTACTTC. Translating gives CASSYLGQQDNIQYF.

The J gene is TRBJ1-1, the V gene TRBV5-4; TRBD1 agrees at 8 bases. Per the germline V gene, CDR1 is SGHNT and CDR2 is YYREEE (reference sequence). The CDR3 has 15 amino acids. The V gene end was trimmed by 5 bases and the J gene end by 5 bases; junction bases not matched to a gene: 11. DNA for the CDR3: TGTGCCAGCAGTGACAGGGGTGGGTTGAGGACTGAAGCTTTCTTT. Its translation is CASSDRGGLRTEAFF.

This clone showed up just once. This sequence joins TRBV25-1 and TRBJ1-6; 8 positions agree with TRBD1. Germline V gene data show CDR1 as MGHDK and CDR2 as SYGVNS. This CDR3 is 15 amino acids long. Losses at the gene ends were 3 bases for V and 7 bases for J; bases not matched to a gene: 5. CDR3 sequence reads: CASSDPTGVNSPLHF. The CDR3 nucleotides are TGTGCCAGCAGTGACCCGACAGGGGTGAATTCACCCCTCCACTTT.

V usage is TRBV7-2 and J usage is TRBJ1-6; D possibly corresponds to TRBD1 (5 bases). Germline CDR1 is SGHTA and CDR2 is FQGNSA. Trimming cost V 3 bases and J 8 bases, with 17 bases left between them. CDR3 length equals 16 residues. The CDR3 DNA is TGTGCCAGCAGCTTTGGACCGGGACGGGGGGATTCACCCCTCCACTTT. Translation: CASSFGPGRGDSPLHF. Variable domain in full (rest from reference TRBV7-2 and TRBJ1-6): GAGVSQSPSNKVTEKGKDVELRCDPISGHTALYWYRQSLGQGLEFLIYFQGNSAPDKSGLPSDRFSAERTGGSVSTLTIQRTQQEDSAVYLCASSFGPGRGDSPLHFGNGTRLTVT.

The chain joins TRBV30 to TRBJ1-6; 7 nucleotides match TRBD1. The ends lost 2 bases at V and 3 bases at J; junction bases unmatched: 4. Germline V lookup: CDR1 GTSNPN, CDR2 SVGIG (reference sequence). This CDR3 is 15 amino acids long. This CDR3 is CAWSPRDSYNSPLHF. CDR3 bases: TGTGCCTGGAGTCCTCGGGACAGCTATAATTCACCCCTCCACTTT. The whole variable domain, remainder taken from reference TRBV30 and TRBJ1-6, is SQTIHQWPATLVQPVGSPLSLECTVEGTSNPNLYWYRQAAGRGLQLLFYSVGIGQISSEVPQNLSASRPQDRQFILSSKKLLLSDSGFYLCAWSPRDSYNSPLHFGNGTRLTVT.